The 9 T cell receptor beta chains reported below all come from one sample, sequenced in a study of T cells in localized non-small cell lung cancer. TCRdb's table, derived via immunoSEQ multiplex PCR, lists solely in-frame clones and lacks some. The sample lists some 33,000 clones, about 80% seen once, with roughly a sixth in the top ten. The specimen comprised peripheral blood, sampled before any cancer treatment. Receptors originate from a male donor aged 60 or older with stage III squamous cell lung carcinoma.

The chain is built from TRBV9 and TRBJ2-5; 12 bases fit TRBD2. CDR1 is SGDLS, CDR2 YYNGEE, per germline. The ends lost 3 bases at V and 5 bases at J; junction bases unmatched: 8. The CDR3 is 16 residues long. CDR3 in DNA: TGTGCCAGCAGCGCCAGACTAGCGGGAGTTACGGAGACCCAGTACTTC. Translated, it gives CASSARLAGVTETQYF.

This clone was counted once. The rearrangement joins TRBV4-3 to TRBJ1-2; TRBD1 matches 9 bases. The CDR3 runs 15 residues. Germline trimming cut 0 bases from V and 8 bases from J; bases unmatched to any gene: 7. Per germline, CDR1 LGHNA and CDR2 YSLEER. DNA of the CDR3: TGCGCCAGCAGCCAAGACCTGGGACAGGGTAGAGGCTACACCTTC. Amino acids: CASSQDLGQGRGYTF.

The sample holds one count of this clone. The CDR3 DNA is TGTGCCACCAGCAGAGGAAAGACACAGTACGAGCAGTACTTC. It is translated as CATSRGKTQYEQYF. The V gene is TRBV15, the J gene TRBJ2-7; D uncertain. The CDR3 spans 14 residues. V gave up 1 base and J gave up 4 bases, with 11 bases separating them. The germline CDR1 and CDR2 sequences are LNHNV and YYDKDF (reference sequence). The whole variable domain, remainder taken from reference TRBV15 and TRBJ2-7, is DAMVIQNPRYQVTQFGKPVTLSCSQTLNHNVMYWYQQKSSQAPKLLFHYYDKDFNNEADTPDNFQSRRPNTSFCFLDIRSPGLGDTAMYLCATSRGKTQYEQYFGPGTRLTVT.

By frequency in the sample, this clone is medium-sized. The rearrangement links TRBV7-6 to TRBJ1-5, with D perhaps TRBD1 (5 bases). The CDR3 totals 16 residues. Trimming removed 2 bases from V and 3 bases from J, with 14 bases in between. Per the germline V gene, CDR1 is SGHVS and CDR2 is FNYEAQ. The CDR3, as DNA: TGTGCCAGCAGCTTACGGGCAGGGCCTGACAATCAGCCCCAGCATTTT. Its protein product is CASSLRAGPDNQPQHF.

This chain connects TRBV6-4 to TRBJ2-3; TRBD1 agrees at 7 bases. The CDR3 length is 15 residues. V trimming: 6 bases; J trimming: 0 bases; junction bases outside the gene matches: 6. Germline V gene sequence: CDR1 MRHNA, CDR2 SNTAGT. The CDR3: CASRGQRISTDTQYF. The CDR3 DNA follows: TGTGCCAGCAGGGGACAGCGAATCAGCACAGATACGCAGTATTTT.

This sequence joins TRBV21-1 and TRBJ2-5; no check of the table's D call, TRBD2, against the DNA was made. TRBV21-1 is reported as a pseudogene. This CDR3 has 16 amino acids. Written as DNA, the CDR3 is TGTGCCAGCGGACTGGGCCTAGCGGGGGCCGAAGAGACCCAGTACTTC. As protein: CASGLGLAGAEETQYF.

The chain couples TRBV2 to TRBJ2-2, with D uncertain. V was trimmed by 7 bases and J by 5 bases, leaving 11 bases between them. The CDR3 is made up of 13 amino acids. Germline V gene sequence: CDR1 SNHLY, CDR2 FYNNEI. The CDR3 nucleotides read TGTGCCAGCATAGGAGTGGTAACCGGGGAGCTGTTTTTT. It is translated as CASIGVVTGELFF.

The genes are TRBV6-1 and TRBJ2-1; D is perhaps TRBD1 (5 bases). This CDR3 is built from 12 residues. The V end lost 11 bases, the J end lost 3 bases, and 11 bases lay between the germline ends. Germline assignment: CDR1 MNHNS and CDR2 SASEGT. CDR3: CASGDSYNEQFF. CDR3 coding DNA: TGTGCCTCCGGAGACAGCTACAATGAGCAGTTCTTC.

The chain recombines TRBV2 with TRBJ2-5; 7 nucleotides agree with TRBD2. CDR1 and CDR2 from the germline V gene are SNHLY and FYNNEI. This CDR3 has 15 amino acids. The trim removed 8 bases at V and 5 bases at J, leaving 14 bases unmatched. The CDR3 DNA sequence: TGTGCCAGCTCTCCCGTTGCGGGGGTCGGCGAGACCCAGTACTTC. Its protein product is CASSPVAGVGETQYF.